Listed here are 32 T cell receptor beta chains from one sample, sequenced in a study of shared clonotypes between healthy human individuals. Produced via immunoSEQ multiplex PCR; TCRdb's table is partial and in-frame only. The sample has more than 550,000 clones, 90% seen once. The sample was memory CD8+ T cells from PBMCs. This sample's subset: CD45RO+ cells pooled with CCR7-negative TemRA cells. All receptors derive from a man between 18 and 29 years old in good health. Some clones in this sample may be carry-over from other donors' samples.

V usage is TRBV10-3 and J usage is TRBJ1-2, with 7 positions matching TRBD1. This CDR3 is 19 amino acids long. The trim removed 6 bases at V and 1 base at J, leaving 20 bases unmatched. Germline V gene lookup returns CDR1 ENHRY and CDR2 SYGVKD. The CDR3 nucleotides are TGTGCCATCAGCCCCCAGCGTGGGACAGCAACCGCTATTAACTATGGCTACACCTTC. This encodes CAISPQRGTATAINYGYTF.

J is TRBJ2-5 and V is TRBV18; possible D gene TRBD2, 5 bases. V lost 3 bases and J 2 bases, leaving 7 bases between the germline ends. The CDR3 sequence is 13 residues long. The germline V gene encodes CDR1 KGHSH and CDR2 LQKENI. CDR3 DNA: TGTGCCAGCTCACCTGGCGGGCAAGAGACCCAGTACTTC. Protein: CASSPGGQETQYF.

The chain uses TRBV27 and TRBJ2-2, with D possibly being TRBD2 (6 bases). V dropped 3 bases and J dropped 7 bases, with 12 bases sitting between them. This CDR3 contains 14 residues. CDR1 MNHEY and CDR2 SMNVEV come from the germline V gene (reference sequence). CDR3 coding DNA: TGTGCCAGCAGTTTCGGGCGGAGGGGCGGGGAGCTGTTTTTT. As protein: CASSFGRRGGELFF.

J is TRBJ2-1 and V is TRBV6-5; D is undetermined. The germline gives CDR1 MNHEY, CDR2 SVGAGI. The ends were cut back, 6 bases at V and 6 bases at J, with 12 bases in the middle. The CDR3 sequence is 13 residues long. CDR3 protein: CASSQTRFNEQFF. CDR3 sequence (DNA): TGTGCCAGCAGCCAAACCCGGTTCAATGAGCAGTTCTTC.

V gene TRBV27 combines with J gene TRBJ2-7, with D unclear. This CDR3 region has 12 residues. Trimming pared 5 bases from V and 0 bases from J, leaving 5 bases between. Germline-derived CDR1 and CDR2 are MNHEY and SMNVEV (reference sequence). The DNA for the CDR3 is TGTGCCAGCAGTAAGGGCTCCTACGAGCAGTACTTC. It encodes CASSKGSYEQYF.

The table lists this clone with a few counts. The V and J genes are TRBV7-3 and TRBJ2-3; D tentatively reads TRBD1 or TRBD2 (5 bases each). Germline CDR1 SGHTA, CDR2 FQGTGA. This CDR3 comprises 15 residues. V gave up 5 bases and J gave up 1 base, with 13 bases separating them. The CDR3 DNA is TGTGCCAGCAGCCCGGGACGGAGACGCACAGATACGCAGTATTTT. Amino acid sequence: CASSPGRRRTDTQYF.

On this clone: The sample has other DNA sequences that encode this CDR3 too. The chain is built from TRBV7-9 and TRBJ2-5, with D possibly TRBD1 on 6 matching bases. Trimming removed 1 base at V and 5 bases at J, with 8 bases between. The CDR3 sequence is 13 residues long. Germline CDR1 reads SEHNR; CDR2 reads FQNEAQ (reference sequence). Written as DNA, the CDR3 is TGTGCCAGCAGCTTAGACAGGGCGGAGACCCAGTACTTC. Its translation: CASSLDRAETQYF. Looking up the rest from reference TRBV7-9 and TRBJ2-5 gives the full variable domain: DTGVSQNPRHKITKRGQNVTFRCDPISEHNRLYWYRQTLGQGPEFLTYFQNEAQLEKSRLLSDRFSAERPKGSFSTLEIQRTEQGDSAMYLCASSLDRAETQYFGPGTRLLVL.

The CDR3 region is CASNTREGGKGYEQYF. The DNA for the CDR3 is TGTGCCAGCAACACTCGGGAGGGGGGAAAGGGGTACGAGCAGTACTTC. The chain employs TRBV11-2 and TRBJ2-7, with 8 bases that match TRBD2. The junction had 15 bases not matched to a gene; V was cut back by 7 bases and J by 4 bases. Germline CDR1 SGHAT, CDR2 FQNNGV. This CDR3 region has 16 residues.

This clone was seen only a few times. The genes are TRBV5-1 and TRBJ1-3; maybe TRBD1 (5 bases). Per germline, CDR1 SGHRS and CDR2 YFSETQ. The CDR3 sequence is 14 residues long. The ends were cut back, 4 bases at V and 0 bases at J, with 8 bases in the middle. The CDR3 DNA reads as TGCGCCAGCAGCCCAGGGCCCTCTGGAAACACCATATATTTT. The encoded protein is CASSPGPSGNTIYF.

J is TRBJ2-2 and V is TRBV7-3; D gene uncertain. Germline V lookup: CDR1 SGHTA, CDR2 FQGTGA. The CDR3 runs to 18 residues. V was cut by 5 bases and J by 1 base, with 20 bases left in between. The CDR3 region is CASSNDRASGRNTGELFF. DNA for the CDR3: TGTGCCAGCAGCAACGACCGGGCCTCCGGGCGGAACACCGGGGAGCTGTTTTTT.

The chain couples TRBV7-6 to TRBJ2-1; the match to TRBD2 covers 16 bases. Germline V gives CDR1 SGHVS, CDR2 FNYEAQ. This CDR3 is 19 amino acids long. After removal of 5 bases from V and 5 bases from J, the junction contained 12 bases not matched to a gene. The CDR3 DNA sequence: TGTGCCAGCAGCCCCAACTGGGGACTAGCGGGAGGGCGGAACAATGAGCAGTTCTTC. Its translation: CASSPNWGLAGGRNNEQFF.

This clone was seen once. V is TRBV10-2 and J is TRBJ1-1; D not certain. Trimming stripped 3 bases from V and 1 base from J, with 12 bases between. The CDR3 loop spans 15 amino acids. CDR1 is WSHSY and CDR2 is SAAADI in the germline V gene. Here the CDR3 reads CASSDPGPSNTEAFF. In DNA, the CDR3 is TGCGCCAGCAGTGATCCGGGCCCCTCGAACACTGAAGCTTTCTTT.

V gene TRBV25-1 combines with J gene TRBJ1-6; no reliable D call. With 4 bases removed from V and 13 bases from J, the gap between germline ends came to 14 bases. Germline V gene lookup returns CDR1 MGHDK and CDR2 SYGVNS. The CDR3 is 13 amino acids. This CDR3 reads CASSVHMGFPLHF. As DNA, the CDR3 is TGTGCCAGCAGTGTACATATGGGGTTCCCCCTCCACTTT.

Notes on this clone: A read error may explain this, as a much larger clone is one base away. Additional DNA sequences in this sample encode the identical CDR3. The chain joins TRBV27 to TRBJ2-2; no firm D call. V lost 3 bases to trimming and J lost 2 bases, with 1 base between them. The CDR3 contains 12 residues. Per germline, CDR1 MNHEY and CDR2 SMNVEV (reference sequence). Written as DNA, the CDR3 is TGTGCCAGCAGTTTCAACACCGGGGAGCTGTTTTTT. Amino acids: CASSFNTGELFF.

This chain uses TRBV7-2 with TRBJ2-1; 9 nucleotides match TRBD2. Germline values: CDR1 SGHTA, CDR2 FQGNSA. V lost 8 bases, J lost 15 bases, and 14 bases stayed unmatched. The CDR3 runs 13 residues. The DNA of the CDR3 is TGTGCCAGCGTTGCGGGAGGGCAGAATGACCGGTTCTTC. Translating gives CASVAGGQNDRFF.

The chain joins TRBV11-2 to TRBJ2-5; 8 nucleotides agree with TRBD2. The germline V gene has CDR1 SGHAT and CDR2 FQNNGV. The CDR3 loop spans 16 amino acids. V dropped 5 bases and J dropped 0; count of bases not matched to a gene: 8. CDR3 sequence: CASSPFGSGNQETQYF. CDR3 nucleotides: TGTGCCAGCAGCCCTTTTGGTAGCGGGAACCAAGAGACCCAGTACTTC.

The rearrangement uses TRBV6-5 and TRBJ1-2, with D possibly matching TRBD1 (6 bases). Deletions cut 2 bases from V and 4 bases from J, with 14 bases between. Germline CDR1 and CDR2: MNHEY and SVGAGI. The CDR3 has 15 residues. The CDR3 sequence is CASSYNRVNGYGYTF. CDR3 nucleotides: TGTGCCAGCAGTTACAACAGGGTGAACGGCTATGGCTACACCTTC.

The V call is TRBV5-4, the J call TRBJ2-3, with unresolved D. This CDR3 has 13 amino acids. Germline V CDR1 and CDR2: SGHNT, YYREEE (reference sequence). V shed 1 base and J shed 6 bases, with 9 bases lying between them. CDR3 nucleotides: TGTGCCAGCAGCTTGACAAGGTGGGATACGCAGTATTTT. Translated, it gives CASSLTRWDTQYF.

The rearrangement uses TRBV4-1 and TRBJ2-1; D not certain. CDR1 MGHRA and CDR2 YSYEKL come from the germline V gene. Trimming pared 4 bases from V and 9 bases from J, leaving 22 bases between. This CDR3 has 16 amino acids. The CDR3 nucleotides are TGCGCCAGCAGCCGCTCCGCTCCGGACCCTCCGGGTGAGCAGTTCTTC. This translates into CASSRSAPDPPGEQFF.

This sequence joins TRBV4-1 and TRBJ2-7, with 10 bases matching TRBD2. Per the germline V gene, CDR1 is MGHRA and CDR2 is YSYEKL. This CDR3 has 16 residues. Trimming removed 0 bases from V and 4 bases from J; junction bases left unmatched: 6. The CDR3 coding sequence is TGCGCCAGCAGCCAAGATAGTCCTAGCGGGAGTTACGAGCAGTACTTC. This sequence encodes CASSQDSPSGSYEQYF.

The V gene is TRBV28, the J gene TRBJ1-4, with 8 bases identical to TRBD1. This CDR3 has 15 residues. From germline, CDR1 is MDHEN and CDR2 SYDVKM. V lost 4 bases, J lost 0 bases, and 1 base stayed unmatched. CDR3 DNA: TGTGCCAGCAGTTCACAGGGGGCAACTAATGAAAAACTGTTTTTT. Its protein is CASSSQGATNEKLFF.

The genes are TRBV18 and TRBJ2-7; D gene unclear. V was shortened by 3 bases and J by 5 bases, with 11 bases between the two germline ends. Per germline, CDR1 KGHSH and CDR2 LQKENI. The CDR3 loop spans 13 amino acids. CDR3 in amino acids: CASSPSGVHEQYF. CDR3 bases: TGTGCCAGCTCACCGTCTGGGGTCCACGAGCAGTACTTC.

The V call is TRBV5-1, the J call TRBJ1-1, with D unresolved. V dropped 1 base and J dropped 1 base, with 8 bases sitting between them. The CDR3 sequence is 14 residues long. Germline assignment: CDR1 SGHRS and CDR2 YFSETQ. CDR3 coding DNA: TGCGCCAGCAGCTTGTGGGGAGGGAACACTGAAGCTTTCTTT. The encoded protein is CASSLWGGNTEAFF.

The CDR3 loop is CASSSYRLGQGITYEQYF. The CDR3, as DNA: TGTGCCAGCAGTTCTTACCGATTAGGGCAGGGGATTACCTACGAGCAGTACTTC. This sequence joins TRBV28 and TRBJ2-7; D is perhaps TRBD1 (6 bases). The CDR3 length is 18 residues. The ends were cut back, 4 bases at V and 2 bases at J, with 24 bases in the middle. Looked up from germline, CDR1 is MDHEN and CDR2 is SYDVKM. The variable domain in full, with the rest retrieved from reference TRBV28 and TRBJ2-7, is DVKVTQSSRYLVKRTGEKVFLECVQDMDHENMFWYRQDPGLGLRLIYFSYDVKMKEKGDIPEGYSVSREKKERFSLILESASTNQTSMYLCASSSYRLGQGITYEQYFGPGTRLTVT.

The rearrangement joins TRBV13 to TRBJ1-2, with 7 bases identical to TRBD1. In germline, CDR1 is PRHDT, CDR2 FYEKMQ (reference sequence). J lost 8 bases, V lost 5 bases, and 23 bases had no gene match. The CDR3 extends over 18 amino acids. The chain's CDR3 is CASSAFIGPGTAGRGYTF. Written as DNA, the CDR3 is TGTGCCAGCAGCGCCTTTATAGGTCCCGGGACAGCCGGCCGCGGCTACACCTTC.

The V and J genes are TRBV5-6 and TRBJ1-1, with D hard to call. This CDR3 has 16 residues. Per germline, CDR1 SGHDT and CDR2 YYEEEE. The ends were cut back, 1 base at V and 6 bases at J, with 19 bases in the middle. This CDR3 reads CASSLKGIERFAEAFF. In DNA form, the CDR3 reads TGTGCCAGCAGCTTGAAGGGTATCGAGAGGTTCGCTGAAGCTTTCTTT.

V usage is TRBV10-3 and J usage is TRBJ2-1; 8 bases line up with TRBD2. V was pared by 4 bases and J by 8 bases, with 7 bases of the junction left unmatched. The CDR3 is made up of 14 amino acids. Per germline, CDR1 ENHRY and CDR2 SYGVKD. In nucleotides, the CDR3 is TGTGCCATCAGTGTTAGCGGGGCCGTGCATGAGCAGTTCTTC. Protein: CAISVSGAVHEQFF.

J is TRBJ2-7 and V is TRBV4-3; no clear D gene. Trimming shortened V by 0 bases and J by 7 bases, and 7 bases separated the two germline ends. The CDR3 covers 12 residues. Germline V gives CDR1 LGHNA, CDR2 YSLEER. CDR3 nucleotide sequence: TGCGCCAGCAGCCAAGATTTCGGGGAGCAGTACTTC. Translation: CASSQDFGEQYF.

This chain joins TRBV11-2 and TRBJ2-1; 9 bases are shared with TRBD1. Unmatched junction bases numbered 8, after V lost 4 bases and J lost 7 bases. This CDR3 is 15 amino acids long. Germline V gene sequence: CDR1 SGHAT, CDR2 FQNNGV. The CDR3 DNA reads TGTGCCAGCAGCTCGAGGGACAGGGACGTTAATGAGCAGTTCTTC. This gives the protein CASSSRDRDVNEQFF. Based on the CDR3 plus reference TRBV11-2 and TRBJ2-1, the full variable domain is EAGVAQSPRYKIIEKRQSVAFWCNPISGHATLYWYQQILGQGPKLLIQFQNNGVVDDSQLPKDRFSAERLKGVDSTLKIQPAKLEDSAVYLCASSSRDRDVNEQFFGPGTRLTVL.

The chain recombines TRBV19 with TRBJ2-7, with 9 bases lining up with TRBD1. The ends lost 8 bases at V and 4 bases at J; junction bases unmatched: 9. This CDR3 has 14 residues. Germline V gene data show CDR1 as LNHDA and CDR2 as SQIVND (reference sequence). In DNA, the CDR3 is TGTGCCAGTCAAGGGGGGGGACAGGGTTACGAGCAGTACTTC. This codes for CASQGGGQGYEQYF.

This chain uses TRBV29-1 with TRBJ2-1; D unresolved. The CDR3 is 13 residues long. With 3 bases removed from V and 0 bases from J, the gap between germline ends came to 6 bases. The germline gives CDR1 SQVTM, CDR2 ANQGSEA. Written as DNA, the CDR3 is TGCAGCGTTGATTTCAGCTCCTACAATGAGCAGTTCTTC. This sequence encodes CSVDFSSYNEQFF.

This chain joins TRBV6-5 and TRBJ1-2; D gene ambiguous. The ends were cut back, 7 bases at V and 8 bases at J, with 23 bases in the middle. Germline-derived CDR1 and CDR2 are MNHEY and SVGAGI. This CDR3 is 15 amino acids long. In DNA form, the CDR3 reads TGTGCCAGCACCTCCGGGGAACTCGGGCTTGGGGGCTACACCTTC. This codes for CASTSGELGLGGYTF.